This T cell receptor (beta chain) emerged from a study of OX40 agonist ivuxolimab in advanced cancers. Study details: Three patients, one with hepatocellular carcinoma and two with cutaneous melanoma, achieved partial responses.

The table came from immunoSEQ multiplex PCR; TCRdb's copy has only in-frame clones and leaves some out. The sample records some 130,000 clones, 85% to 90% being singletons. Looked up from germline, CDR1 is LNHDA and CDR2 is SQIVND (reference sequence). The V gene lost 6 bases and the J gene lost 0 bases, with 12 bases spanning the gap. The CDR3 length is 15 residues. This chain uses TRBV19 with TRBJ1-3, with D uncertain. The receptor was isolated from an adult with an advanced solid tumor such as melanoma, head and neck, liver or kidney cancer. Source: CD4+ or CD8+ T cells sorted from blood, taken in a trial of the OX40 agonist ivuxolimab. CDR3 region: CASSFRRSSGNTIYF. In DNA form, the CDR3 reads TGTGCCAGTAGCTTCAGGAGGAGCTCTGGAAACACCATATATTTT.